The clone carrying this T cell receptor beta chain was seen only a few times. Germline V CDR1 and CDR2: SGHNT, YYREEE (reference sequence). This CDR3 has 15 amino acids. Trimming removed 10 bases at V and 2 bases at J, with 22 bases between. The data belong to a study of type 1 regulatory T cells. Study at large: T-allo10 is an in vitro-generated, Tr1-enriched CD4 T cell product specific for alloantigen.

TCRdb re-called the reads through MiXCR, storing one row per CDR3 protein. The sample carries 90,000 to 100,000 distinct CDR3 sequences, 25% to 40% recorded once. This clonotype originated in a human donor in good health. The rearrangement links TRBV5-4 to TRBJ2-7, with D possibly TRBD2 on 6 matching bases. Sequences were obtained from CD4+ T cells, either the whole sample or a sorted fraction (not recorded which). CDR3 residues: CAYVPSRERTYEQYF. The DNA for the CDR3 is TGTGCCTACGTCCCATCTCGGGAGCGCACCTACGAGCAGTACTTC.